This T cell receptor beta chain was profiled in a study of cytomegalovirus exposure and HLA in healthy donors. About the research overall: There were fewer than 130 million unique TCR beta sequences, drawn from about 179 million T cells, in an earlier analysis.

Study results and limitations: One variant, a missense change in DCLRE1C, was linked in a later analysis to TCR beta V- and J-gene trimming. The classifier, whose performance was assessed in both the original and validation cohorts, reportedly diagnosed cytomegalovirus status with high specificity and sensitivity. There was a cluster of highly shared sequence variants that was likely a sequencing artifact.

This clone was seen only once. Its antigen is still unknown. PCR was performed using 60 Vbeta and 13 Jbeta primers. Libraries were prepared by immunoSEQ multiplex PCR; TCRdb keeps only in-frame clonotypes and omits some of them. The profile shows over 85,000 clones, roughly three fifths of them singletons. The sequencing sample was made of PBMCs. The source of this sequence is a human donor in good health.

The CDR3 nucleotides are TGTGCCAGCAGTTTATCCCAGGCAACCTACGAGCAGTACTTC. It specifies CASSLSQATYEQYF. The chain has TRBV27 and TRBJ2-7; D not certain. CDR3 size: 14 residues. The germline V gene has CDR1 MNHEY and CDR2 SMNVEV (reference sequence). Trimming left V 0 bases short and J 2 bases short, with 8 bases between.